The TCR beta chain under discussion was sequenced for a study of vaccination effects on CD4 cells after COVID-19. Whole-study results and caveats: Of the vaccine-induced clones from healthy vaccinees, merely 1 of 255 recognized common cold coronaviruses as well. Limitations: small convalescent group and missing early post-infection timepoints.

The ViraFEST assay expanded antigen-specific CD4+ T cells with viral peptide pools before sequencing. Once cultured for approximately eleven days, the cells underwent separation to obtain CD4+ T cells. Vaccinees lacked prior SARS-CoV-2 infection and tested negative for nucleocapsid antibodies. Days 3 and 7 were when half the medium was replaced with IL-2 medium. On this clone itself: The antigen remains unidentified.

Here immunoSEQ multiplex PCR was the method, and the copy in TCRdb shows in-frame clones only, minus some. The sample lists some 28,000 clones; about 80% were seen once. This CDR3 contains 16 residues. Trimming stripped 0 bases from V and 3 bases from J, with 14 bases between. Germline V lookup: CDR1 MNHNS, CDR2 SASEGT. The chain employs TRBV6-1 and TRBJ1-1; D gene ambiguous. The TCR was taken from a human donor who received a COVID-19 vaccine. The source material was CD4+ T cells from PBMCs cultured with SARS-CoV-2 spike peptides, sampled before COVID-19 vaccination. CDR3 loop: CASSEAGRGYDTEAFF. The CDR3 DNA reads TGTGCCAGCAGTGAAGCCGGGAGAGGGTATGACACTGAAGCTTTCTTT.